This TCR beta chain comes out of a study of CD8 T cells in Susac syndrome. Random hexamers were used to reverse transcribe roughly 0.5 to 1 ug of RNA. Amplification of TCR beta CDR3 spanned 54 Vbeta and 13 Jbeta via immunoSEQ multiplex PCR. A single record per CDR3 protein comes from TCRdb applying MiXCR to the immunoSEQ multiplex PCR reads. Among over 100,000 distinct CDR3 sequences listed, roughly 92% were seen once. Purification of the CD8+ and CD4+ T cells relied on negative isolation, and TEMRA cells underwent FACS enrichment. The CDR3 runs to 15 residues. Germline V CDR1 and CDR2: KGHSH, LQKENI. The V end was cut by 4 bases, the J end by 0 bases, with 10 bases between.

The V gene is TRBV18, the J gene TRBJ2-1, with D perhaps TRBD1 (6 bases). The TCR was taken from a human donor in good health. The sequenced sample was CD8+ T cells from PBMCs. The DNA of the CDR3 is TGTGCCAGCTCACTAGACAGGAGCTCCTACAATGAGCAGTTCTTC. It specifies CASSLDRSSYNEQFF.